Below are 14 T cell receptor beta chains sequenced from a single sample in a study of OX40 agonist ivuxolimab in advanced cancers. TCRdb's copy holds only in-frame clones and misses some; the assay was immunoSEQ multiplex PCR. The repertoire consists of some 80,000 clones, with roughly 93% occurring once and the leading ten covering approximately 3%. This specimen consisted of CD4+ or CD8+ T cells sorted from blood, obtained in a trial of the OX40 agonist ivuxolimab. The source is an adult with an advanced solid tumor such as melanoma, head and neck, liver or kidney cancer.

The genes are TRBV5-4 and TRBJ2-1; D may correspond to TRBD1 or TRBD2 (5 bases each). The V gene lost 2 bases and the J gene lost 0 bases, with 15 bases spanning the gap. Germline CDR1 and CDR2: SGHNT and YYREEE (reference sequence). The CDR3 length is 17 residues. The CDR3 DNA reads as TGTGCCAGCAGCTTTCTGGCGACGGGGACCTCCTACAATGAGCAGTTCTTC. It codes for CASSFLATGTSYNEQFF.

The chain links TRBV14 to TRBJ2-7; D is ambiguous. V lost 1 base, J lost 12 bases, and 13 bases lay in between. The germline V gene encodes CDR1 SGHDN and CDR2 FVKESK. This CDR3 comprises 12 residues. This chain's CDR3 is CASSQGKEKRYF. In DNA form, the CDR3 reads TGTGCCAGCAGCCAAGGGAAAGAGAAGAGGTACTTC.

The chain uses TRBV6-1 and TRBJ1-6; no clear D. The germline CDR1 and CDR2 sequences are MNHNS and SASEGT. CDR3 length: 18 residues. With 0 bases removed from V and 4 bases from J, the gap between germline ends came to 16 bases. The CDR3 bases are TGTGCCAGCAGTGAAGCGCAGGCCCACTCCCGATATAATTCACCCCTCCACTTT. Translation gives CASSEAQAHSRYNSPLHF.

The chain employs TRBV14 and TRBJ2-7; perhaps TRBD2 as D (5 bases). Germline CDR1 SGHDN, CDR2 FVKESK. The germline V and J ends were trimmed by 5 bases and 7 bases, with 9 bases remaining between them. The CDR3 loop spans 11 amino acids. As DNA, the CDR3 is TGTGCCAGCAGCGCCAGAGGGGAGCAGTACTTC. It translates to CASSARGEQYF.

The chain uses TRBV4-2 and TRBJ2-2, with D perhaps TRBD1 or TRBD2 (6 bases each). The CDR3 runs to 16 residues. Per germline, CDR1 LGHNA and CDR2 YNFKEQ. V lost 4 bases to trimming and J lost 0 bases, with 12 bases between them. The CDR3 region is CASSRGAGSNTGELFF. As DNA, the CDR3 is TGTGCCAGCAGCCGGGGGGCAGGCTCGAACACCGGGGAGCTGTTTTTT.

Here the CDR3 DNA reads TGTGCCAGCAGCTTAGGGCAGGGAGACACCGGGGAGCTGTTTTTT. It yields the protein CASSLGQGDTGELFF. The chain recombines TRBV11-3 with TRBJ2-2; perhaps D is TRBD1 or TRBD2 (5 bases each). Germline lookup yields CDR1 SGHNT and CDR2 YENEEA. Trimming removed 1 base from V and 3 bases from J, with 9 bases in between. CDR3 length: 15 amino acids.

This clone occurred once. DNA of the CDR3: TGCGCCAGCAGAGAAGCGGGAGTCTACGAGCAGTACTTC. Translating gives CASREAGVYEQYF. The chain links TRBV5-1 to TRBJ2-7; 8 nucleotides match TRBD2. The CDR3 has 13 residues. CDR1 SGHRS and CDR2 YFSETQ come from the germline V gene. Germline trimming cut 5 bases from V and 3 bases from J; bases unmatched to any gene: 4. The full variable domain, completed using reference TRBV5-1 and TRBJ2-7, is KAGVTQTPRYLIKTRGQQVTLSCSPISGHRSVSWYQQTPGQGLQFLFEYFSETQRNKGNFPGRFSGRQFSNSRSEMNVSTLELGDSALYLCASREAGVYEQYFGPGTRLTVT.

This clone was detected once. This sequence joins TRBV6-5 and TRBJ2-5; 9 nucleotides match TRBD2. The CDR3 is 15 residues long. Germline V gene data show CDR1 as MNHEY and CDR2 as SVGAGI. The J segment lost 5 bases and the V segment lost 6 bases, leaving 10 bases of the junction unmatched. The CDR3, as DNA: TGTGCCAGCAGCGCGCGGGGGGGGCCCTTGGAGACCCAGTACTTC. Protein sequence: CASSARGGPLETQYF.

CDR3 bases: TGTGCCAGCAATAAAGCGGGAGGGTTCACAGATACGCAGTATTTT. Its translation is CASNKAGGFTDTQYF. The gene calls are TRBV28 and TRBJ2-3; 10 bases align to TRBD2. The CDR3 is made up of 15 amino acids. From germline, CDR1 is MDHEN and CDR2 SYDVKM. Trimming at V came to 7 bases and at J to 2 bases, leaving 6 bases not matched to a gene.

V usage is TRBV5-1 and J usage is TRBJ1-3; D gene uncertain. The CDR3 covers 15 residues. CDR1 and CDR2 (germline): SGHRS, YFSETQ. Deletions cut 0 bases from V and 2 bases from J, with 9 bases between. The CDR3 is CASSLAVPPGNTIYF. The CDR3 DNA reads TGCGCCAGCAGCTTGGCGGTCCCGCCTGGAAACACCATATATTTT. The full variable domain, rest sourced from reference TRBV5-1 and TRBJ1-3, is KAGVTQTPRYLIKTRGQQVTLSCSPISGHRSVSWYQQTPGQGLQFLFEYFSETQRNKGNFPGRFSGRQFSNSRSEMNVSTLELGDSALYLCASSLAVPPGNTIYFGEGSWLTVV.

V gene TRBV7-7 combines with J gene TRBJ1-3; D not resolved. Germline assignment: CDR1 SSHAT and CDR2 FNYEAQ (reference sequence). This CDR3 spans 14 amino acids. The CDR3 loop is CASSMRRSGNTIYF. The CDR3 DNA reads TGTGCTAGTAGTATGCGCCGCTCTGGAAACACCATATATTTT.

The chain carries TRBV4-2 and TRBJ2-3, with 8 bases fitting TRBD1. The V segment lost 2 bases and the J segment 4 bases; nucleotides outside the gene matches: 11. The CDR3 consists of 17 residues. Germline lookup yields CDR1 LGHNA and CDR2 YNFKEQ. The chain's CDR3 is CASSQLLNLQGADTQYF. For the CDR3, the DNA is TGTGCCAGCAGCCAATTGCTAAACTTACAGGGGGCAGATACGCAGTATTTT.

This clone was seen a single time. CDR3 residues: CASSYSLAGGDYGYTF. The CDR3 coding sequence is TGTGCCAGCAGTTACTCGTTGGCAGGGGGTGACTATGGCTACACCTTC. The rearrangement joins TRBV6-5 to TRBJ1-2; 7 positions agree with TRBD1. Germline assignment: CDR1 MNHEY and CDR2 SVGAGI. The junction had 7 bases not matched to a gene; V was cut back by 0 bases and J by 3 bases. CDR3 length: 16 amino acids.

CDR3 sequence: CASIGNRVREQYF. The CDR3 bases are TGTGCCAGCATCGGGAACAGGGTTCGGGAGCAGTACTTC. The chain is built from TRBV11-2 and TRBJ2-7, with a tentative D call TRBD1 (6 bases). Germline-derived CDR1 and CDR2 are SGHAT and FQNNGV. Trimming took 7 bases from V and 7 from J, leaving 17 bases between them. CDR3 length: 13 amino acids.